The present T cell receptor beta chain was sequenced within a study of PD-1 blockade in mismatch repair-deficient tumors. Measured with immunoSEQ multiplex PCR; TCRdb has only the in-frame clones, and not every one. The sample lists about 34,000 clones; around 80% were seen once. PCR or immunohistochemistry showed mismatch repair deficiency in every enrolled patient. The source was PBMCs, collected less than 7 weeks after starting pembrolizumab. The TCR originated in an adult with mismatch repair-deficient cancer.

This CDR3 reads CASSLWAGQGHNSPLHF. The CDR3 bases are TGTGCCAGCAGTTTGTGGGCTGGGCAGGGCCATAATTCACCCCTCCACTTT. This rearrangement joins TRBV28 to TRBJ1-6; possibly TRBD1 for D (5 bases). Per germline, CDR1 MDHEN and CDR2 SYDVKM. Trimming took off 3 bases at V and 5 bases at J, with 17 bases between the two ends. This CDR3 has 17 residues.